The next 30 T cell receptor beta chains were all read from a single sample in a study of OX40 agonist ivuxolimab in advanced cancers. Clones were read by immunoSEQ multiplex PCR, and TCRdb kept only the in-frame ones, dropping some. The table records 99,000 or so clones, 91% of them present only once. Sequencing used CD4+ or CD8+ T cells sorted from blood, obtained in a trial of the OX40 agonist ivuxolimab. The receptors shown here come from an adult with an advanced solid tumor such as melanoma, head and neck, liver or kidney cancer.

The chain uses TRBV7-6 and TRBJ2-2, with D perhaps TRBD2 (5 bases). CDR1 is SGHVS, CDR2 FNYEAQ, per germline. Trimming shortened V by 5 bases and J by 5 bases, and 9 bases separated the two germline ends. The CDR3 runs 13 residues. The CDR3 sequence: CASSPTRTGELFF. CDR3 nucleotides: TGTGCCAGCAGCCCTACTAGAACCGGGGAGCTGTTTTTT. The full variable domain, completed using reference TRBV7-6 and TRBJ2-2, is GAGVSQSPRYKVTKRGQDVALRCDPISGHVSLYWYRQALGQGPEFLTYFNYEAQQDKSGLPNDRFSAERPEGSISTLTIQRTEQRDSAMYRCASSPTRTGELFFGEGSRLTVL.

The gene calls are TRBV30 and TRBJ2-7; TRBD1 might be the D (6 bases). Germline V gene lookup returns CDR1 GTSNPN and CDR2 SVGIG (reference sequence). This CDR3 comprises 13 residues. The V end lost 0 bases, the J end lost 11 bases, and 17 bases lay between the germline ends. CDR3 sequence: CAWSVLQGEREYF. The CDR3 nucleotides read TGTGCCTGGAGTGTACTACAGGGTGAACGGGAGTACTTC.

V is TRBV6-5 and J is TRBJ2-5; 7 bases line up with TRBD1. J gave up 4 bases and V 6 bases, and 8 bases lay outside the gene matches. Germline assignment: CDR1 MNHEY and CDR2 SVGAGI. This CDR3 is 14 amino acids long. In nucleotides, the CDR3 is TGTGCCAGCAGGCACCGACAGGGTAGAGAGACCCAGTACTTC. Translating gives CASRHRQGRETQYF.

This clone was seen only once. A junction boundary mismatches the germline segment, possibly from a read error. J is TRBJ2-1 and V is TRBV7-2; TRBD2 aligns across 7 bases. The CDR3 loop spans 15 amino acids. In germline, CDR1 is SGHTA, CDR2 FQGNSA. This chain's CDR3 is CASSLLRSSGSNPVF. DNA of the CDR3: TGTGCCAGCAGCCTTCTCCGATCTAGCGGATCCAACCCGGTCTTC.

This CDR3 is CASSQGFGGVPYEQYF. The CDR3 coding sequence is TGCGCCAGCAGCCAAGGGTTTGGTGGGGTCCCCTACGAGCAGTACTTC. This chain joins TRBV4-3 and TRBJ2-7; D remains ambiguous. Germline CDR1 LGHNA, CDR2 YSLEER. V lost 1 base, J lost 2 bases, and 15 bases lay in between. There are 16 residues in the CDR3.

V is TRBV9 and J is TRBJ2-2; tentatively, D is TRBD2 (5 bases). Trimming took off 4 bases at V and 4 bases at J, with 17 bases between the two ends. This CDR3 is built from 16 residues. Looked up from germline, CDR1 is SGDLS and CDR2 is YYNGEE. The CDR3 nucleotides read TGTGCCAGCAGCCTTGACACCGGGAAGGGCACCGGGGAGCTGTTTTTT. The encoded protein is CASSLDTGKGTGELFF. Looking up the rest from reference TRBV9 and TRBJ2-2 gives the full variable domain: DSGVTQTPKHLITATGQRVTLRCSPRSGDLSVYWYQQSLDQGLQFLIQYYNGEERAKGNILERFSAQQFPDLHSELNLSSLELGDSALYFCASSLDTGKGTGELFFGEGSRLTVL.

In this sample, this clone turned up once. This chain connects TRBV5-4 to TRBJ1-4; 8 bases are a match to TRBD1. The CDR3 covers 16 residues. V dropped 4 bases and J dropped 8; count of bases not matched to a gene: 13. Germline CDR1 SGHNT, CDR2 YYREEE (reference sequence). The CDR3 loop reads CASSLPTQGVGEKLFF. The CDR3, as DNA: TGTGCCAGCAGCCTACCCACACAGGGGGTTGGGGAAAAACTGTTTTTT.

The V call is TRBV7-6, the J call TRBJ2-2; possibly TRBD2 for D (6 bases). Germline V gene data show CDR1 as SGHVS and CDR2 as FNYEAQ. This CDR3 spans 14 amino acids. Trimming removed 6 bases from V and 3 bases from J, with 11 bases in between. CDR3 protein: CASRSSDYTGELFF. The CDR3 DNA reads as TGTGCCAGCAGGTCTAGCGACTACACCGGGGAGCTGTTTTTT.

J is TRBJ2-2 and V is TRBV9, with D hard to call. V lost 0 bases, J lost 6 bases, and 0 bases lay in between. Per germline, CDR1 SGDLS and CDR2 YYNGEE. CDR3 size: 11 residues. The CDR3 coding sequence is TGTGCCAGCAGCGTAGCCGGGGAGCTGTTTTTT. Its protein is CASSVAGELFF.

V and J are TRBV2 and TRBJ2-7, with TRBD2 identical over 7 bases. The CDR3 consists of 14 residues. The ends lost 6 bases at V and 6 bases at J; junction bases unmatched: 11. Germline CDR1 and CDR2: SNHLY and FYNNEI. The CDR3 here is CASRAGLPRTEQYF. The CDR3 DNA reads as TGTGCCAGCAGGGCGGGACTACCCCGGACCGAGCAGTACTTC.

The CDR3 nucleotides are TGCGCCAGCAAACCCCCCGGGGGACAACAAGAGACCCAGTACTTC. Amino acid sequence: CASKPPGGQQETQYF. The chain carries TRBV5-1 and TRBJ2-5; TRBD1 or TRBD2 may be the D gene (6 bases each). The V gene lost 6 bases and the J gene lost 2 bases, with 17 bases spanning the gap. Germline V gene sequence: CDR1 SGHRS, CDR2 YFSETQ. The CDR3 contains 15 residues.

This clone was detected only once. The J gene is TRBJ2-5, the V gene TRBV18, with a weak D call TRBD2 (6 bases). The J call is uncertain, as TRBJ2-7 better fits the DNA end. The CDR3 runs 16 residues. CDR1 KGHSH and CDR2 LQKENI come from the germline V gene. The CDR3 here is CASSPGGGINSYEQYF. The DNA of the CDR3 is TGTGCCAGCTCACCGGGAGGAGGTATTAACTCCTACGAGCAGTACTTC.

The chain joins TRBV7-3 to TRBJ2-1; D is unresolved. The V end lost 5 bases, the J end lost 7 bases, and 12 bases lay between the germline ends. This CDR3 comprises 13 residues. Germline V lookup: CDR1 SGHTA, CDR2 FQGTGA. CDR3 bases: TGTGCCAGCAGCCTCGCTAGATCGAATGAGCAGTTCTTC. Its protein product is CASSLARSNEQFF.

For the CDR3, the DNA is TGTGCCAGCAGCTTCAACACCGTCAATGAGCAGTTCTTC. Translation: CASSFNTVNEQFF. The rearrangement joins TRBV5-5 to TRBJ2-1; D not resolved. Germline V gives CDR1 SGHKS, CDR2 YYEKEE (reference sequence). This CDR3 has 13 amino acids. The V gene lost 2 bases and the J gene lost 6 bases, with 9 bases spanning the gap.

This CDR3 is CASSLRPGYGYTF. The CDR3 coding sequence is TGTGCCAGCAGTTTACGTCCTGGCTATGGCTACACCTTC. J is TRBJ1-2 and V is TRBV27; D is unclear. Germline lookup yields CDR1 MNHEY and CDR2 SMNVEV (reference sequence). The V and J ends lost 2 bases and 4 bases respectively, with 8 bases between them. CDR3 length equals 13 residues.

This chain joins TRBV4-1 and TRBJ1-3; TRBD1 might be the D (5 bases). Germline V gives CDR1 MGHRA, CDR2 YSYEKL. CDR3 length equals 17 residues. Trimming left V 1 base short and J 4 bases short, with 17 bases between. The CDR3 spells CASSQGRQRGGGNTIYF. As DNA, the CDR3 is TGCGCCAGCAGCCAAGGCCGCCAGAGGGGTGGGGGAAACACCATATATTTT.

The chain recombines TRBV7-9 with TRBJ2-5; the D gene is possibly TRBD2 (6 bases). Germline V CDR1 and CDR2: SEHNR, FQNEAQ (reference sequence). The CDR3 sequence is 15 residues long. V lost 4 bases to trimming and J lost 2 bases, with 14 bases between them. The CDR3 region is CASSWDFAGQETQYF. In DNA, the CDR3 is TGTGCCAGCAGCTGGGACTTCGCCGGGCAAGAGACCCAGTACTTC.

The chain is built from TRBV28 and TRBJ1-5; 9 bases match TRBD1. Germline V lookup: CDR1 MDHEN, CDR2 SYDVKM. V was pared by 8 bases and J by 6 bases, with 8 bases of the junction left unmatched. The CDR3 consists of 14 residues. CDR3 amino acids: CASHYRGLAQPQHF. The CDR3 DNA is TGTGCCAGCCATTACAGGGGGCTTGCTCAGCCCCAGCATTTT.

This clone turned up a few times. This chain links TRBV5-6 with TRBJ1-2; D may be TRBD1 (5 bases). The CDR3 is 14 amino acids. The V end lost 0 bases, the J end lost 7 bases, and 13 bases lay between the germline ends. The germline V gene encodes CDR1 SGHDT and CDR2 YYEEEE. CDR3 nucleotides: TGTGCCAGCAGCTTGGACGCAGGGCCTCGTGGCTACACCTTC. This sequence encodes CASSLDAGPRGYTF. Complete variable domain (other parts from reference TRBV5-6 and TRBJ1-2): DAGVTQSPTHLIKTRGQQVTLRCSPKSGHDTVSWYQQALGQGPQFIFQYYEEEERQRGNFPDRFSGHQFPNYSSELNVNALLLGDSALYLCASSLDAGPRGYTFGSGTRLTVV.

The chain employs TRBV30 and TRBJ2-6; a weak D match, TRBD2 (6 bases). The germline V and J ends were trimmed by 7 bases and 0 bases, with 7 bases remaining between them. This CDR3 has 13 amino acids. Looked up from germline, CDR1 is GTSNPN and CDR2 is SVGIG (reference sequence). CDR3 DNA sequence: TGTGCCTCCGGGAGCTCTGGGGCCAACGTCCTGACTTTC. Its protein product is CASGSSGANVLTF.

The V gene is TRBV7-3, the J gene TRBJ2-5, with D hard to call. The V end lost 1 base, the J end lost 4 bases, and 7 bases lay between the germline ends. Germline lookup yields CDR1 SGHTA and CDR2 FQGTGA. The CDR3 extends over 13 amino acids. The CDR3, as DNA: TGTGCCAGCAGCTTAAATCTCGGAGAGACCCAGTACTTC. Translated: CASSLNLGETQYF.

The chain employs TRBV5-4 and TRBJ2-2; tentatively, D is TRBD1 (5 bases). V lost 0 bases and J lost 2, with 11 bases in between. CDR3 size: 16 residues. CDR1 is SGHNT, CDR2 YYREEE, per germline (reference sequence). This chain's CDR3 is CASSLGGSQNTGELFF. In DNA, the CDR3 is TGTGCCAGCAGCTTGGGGGGCTCGCAAAACACCGGGGAGCTGTTTTTT.

The chain links TRBV10-1 to TRBJ1-1; D might be TRBD1 (5 bases). Germline CDR1 is WNHNN and CDR2 is SYGVQD (reference sequence). This CDR3 is built from 15 residues. The V end lost 0 bases, the J end lost 1 base, and 9 bases lay between the germline ends. The CDR3 bases are TGCGCCAGCAGTGAGTCACCCGGGGGGAACACTGAAGCTTTCTTT. Its protein is CASSESPGGNTEAFF.

The chain joins TRBV5-1 to TRBJ2-2, with D possibly TRBD1 on 6 matching bases. V was pared by 3 bases and J by 2 bases, with 14 bases between. The CDR3 is 16 amino acids. The germline gives CDR1 SGHRS, CDR2 YFSETQ. The CDR3 DNA reads as TGCGCCAGCAGCTACTCTGGACAGCTAAACACCGGGGAGCTGTTTTTT. Residues: CASSYSGQLNTGELFF.

This clone occurred once. The rearrangement links TRBV9 to TRBJ2-7; 11 bases fit TRBD2. Trimming took 3 bases from V and 4 from J; bases not matched to a gene: 3. The CDR3 is 14 residues long. Per germline, CDR1 SGDLS and CDR2 YYNGEE. The CDR3 loop is CASSAGTSGYEQYF. The CDR3 DNA reads TGTGCCAGCAGCGCCGGGACTAGCGGTTACGAGCAGTACTTC.

The CDR3 coding sequence is TGTGCCAGCAGCCAAGGGTATAGCGGGGTCGGGGAGCTGTTTTTT. Its translation: CASSQGYSGVGELFF. The chain combines TRBV4-2 with TRBJ2-2; the match to TRBD2 covers 8 bases. Germline-derived CDR1 and CDR2 are LGHNA and YNFKEQ. V trimming: 1 base; J trimming: 7 bases; junction bases outside the gene matches: 5. The CDR3 runs 15 residues.

This rearrangement joins TRBV28 to TRBJ1-2; the match to TRBD1 covers 8 bases. CDR1 and CDR2 from the germline V gene are MDHEN and SYDVKM. V lost 1 base and J lost 4; bases outside the gene matches: 11. The CDR3 loop spans 17 amino acids. The CDR3 DNA is TGTGCCAGCAGTTTATTCCTCCAGGGGGCGCAGGGCTATGGCTACACCTTC. It codes for CASSLFLQGAQGYGYTF.

A word on this clone: Other DNA sequences in the same sample also yield this CDR3. The genes are TRBV5-4 and TRBJ2-3; D is ambiguous. The germline V gene encodes CDR1 SGHNT and CDR2 YYREEE (reference sequence). The CDR3 length is 11 residues. The V gene lost 5 bases and the J gene lost 5 bases, with 6 bases spanning the gap. CDR3 protein: CASSSRDTQYF. DNA for the CDR3: TGTGCCAGCAGTTCTAGAGATACGCAGTATTTT. Filled out from reference TRBV5-4 and TRBJ2-3, the complete variable domain reads ETGVTQSPTHLIKTRGQQVTLRCSSQSGHNTVSWYQQALGQGPQFIFQYYREEENGRGNFPPRFSGLQFPNYSSELNVNALELDDSALYLCASSSRDTQYFGPGTRLTVL.

The chain employs TRBV7-8 and TRBJ1-2; D is ambiguous. The CDR3 covers 14 residues. CDR1 and CDR2 from the germline V gene are SGHVS and FQNEAQ. V was cut by 5 bases and J by 5 bases, with 15 bases left in between. The CDR3 region has the DNA TGTGCCAGCAGCCCAACCGGGCAGAGTTATGGCTACACCTTC. Translation gives CASSPTGQSYGYTF.

This sequence joins TRBV6-6 and TRBJ2-2; the D gene is possibly TRBD2 (5 bases). The V and J ends lost 6 bases and 4 bases respectively, with 15 bases between them. This CDR3 region has 15 residues. CDR1 is MNHNY, CDR2 SVGAGI, per germline (reference sequence). CDR3 in amino acids: CASSQSGKSTGELFF. The DNA for the CDR3 is TGTGCCAGCAGCCAAAGCGGTAAATCCACCGGGGAGCTGTTTTTT.